This is a list of T cell receptor beta chains from one sample in a study of blood T cell repertoires in COVID-19. Method: immunoSEQ multiplex PCR; TCRdb's copy keeps in-frame clones and lacks some. The sample carries around 100,000 clones, around 90% recorded once. Material: peripheral blood. The receptors derive from a human donor in a cohort sampled during active COVID-19. CDR3s include the opening cysteine and the closing phenylalanine or tryptophan. The order of the fields is CDR3 DNA, CDR3 protein, V gene, D gene, clone size, J gene. A D gene is named only where the DNA matches it firmly. The size field is filled for only some rows; it gives once, few, many or a size class.

CDR3 DNA: TGCGCCAGCAGCTTGGTACCGGGGGAGACCCAGTACTTC
CDR3 protein: CASSLVPGETQYF
V gene: TRBV5-1
D gene: .
clone size: .
J gene: TRBJ2-5

CDR3 DNA: TGTGCCTGGAGTGTAAGCGACTCCTACGAGCAGTACTTC
CDR3 protein: CAWSVSDSYEQYF
V gene: TRBV30
D gene: .
clone size: .
J gene: TRBJ2-7

CDR3 DNA: TGTGCCAGCTCACCCGGTTTCTGGGGACACTCTAACTATGGCTACACCTTC
CDR3 protein: CASSPGFWGHSNYGYTF
V gene: TRBV18
D gene: .
clone size: .
J gene: TRBJ1-2

CDR3 DNA: TGTGCCAGCAGCTTAATCTCGGGACTCTTCGAGGGCTACACCTTC
CDR3 protein: CASSLISGLFEGYTF
V gene: TRBV11-2
D gene: .
clone size: .
J gene: TRBJ1-2

CDR3 DNA: TGTGCCAGTAGTCGTCCGGACAGGGACTCCGCTTTCTTT
CDR3 protein: CASSRPDRDSAFF
V gene: TRBV19
D gene: TRBD1
clone size: .
J gene: TRBJ1-1

CDR3 DNA: TGTGCCACCTACTGGAGATACCCGACAGATACGCAGTATTTT
CDR3 protein: CATYWRYPTDTQYF
V gene: TRBV10-3
D gene: .
clone size: .
J gene: TRBJ2-3

CDR3 DNA: TGTGCCAGTAGTCGCGCCTCGGGGTCGCAGACAGATACGCAGTATTTT
CDR3 protein: CASSRASGSQTDTQYF
V gene: TRBV19
D gene: .
clone size: .
J gene: TRBJ2-3

CDR3 DNA: TGTGCCAGCAGTCCCCAGGGGCGCGATTATGGCTACACCTTC
CDR3 protein: CASSPQGRDYGYTF
V gene: TRBV2
D gene: .
clone size: .
J gene: TRBJ1-2

CDR3 DNA: TGTGCCAGCAGCTTAGTCGGGGGGCGATACGAGCAGTACTTC
CDR3 protein: CASSLVGGRYEQYF
V gene: TRBV7-2
D gene: .
clone size: .
J gene: TRBJ2-7

CDR3 DNA: TGTGCCAGCACCGAATGGACAGACGGAGATACGCAGTATTTT
CDR3 protein: CASTEWTDGDTQYF
V gene: TRBV9
D gene: .
clone size: once
J gene: TRBJ2-3

CDR3 DNA: TGTGCCATCAATTTCAGGGAAGGCGGGGAGCTGTTTTTT
CDR3 protein: CAINFREGGELFF
V gene: TRBV10-3
D gene: .
clone size: .
J gene: TRBJ2-2

CDR3 DNA: TGTGCCAGCAGCGTAGCTGCGGGGGTCGGGTACGAGCAGTACTTC
CDR3 protein: CASSVAAGVGYEQYF
V gene: TRBV9
D gene: TRBD2
clone size: .
J gene: TRBJ2-7

CDR3 DNA: TGTGCCACCAGTGATTTGCGTGGCGGGAACTATGGCTACACCTTC
CDR3 protein: CATSDLRGGNYGYTF
V gene: TRBV24-1
D gene: .
clone size: .
J gene: TRBJ1-2

CDR3 DNA: TGCGCCAGCACCGGAGGCAACGGGGAGCTGTTTTTT
CDR3 protein: CASTGGNGELFF
V gene: TRBV5-1
D gene: .
clone size: few
J gene: TRBJ2-2

CDR3 DNA: TGTGCCAGCAGTTCCAGCGGGGCCCAGTTCTTC
CDR3 protein: CASSSSGAQFF
V gene: TRBV27
D gene: TRBD2
clone size: .
J gene: TRBJ2-1

CDR3 DNA: TGTGCCTGGAGTGTACCGGGGTCAGCTAATCAGCCCCAGCATTTT
CDR3 protein: CAWSVPGSANQPQHF
V gene: TRBV30
D gene: .
clone size: once
J gene: TRBJ1-5